These 15 T cell receptor beta chains were sequenced from one sample in a study of shared clonotypes between healthy human individuals (dated by TCRdb to between 2020 and 2021). Receptor amplification or capture employed the immunoSEQ multiplex PCR assay. TCRdb retrieved this table from immuneACCESS and kept in-frame rearrangements only. Not all clones are present; in checked studies, unresolved V genes account for under half, and no reason is known for the remainder. The sample records roughly 1 million clones, approximately 70% of which are singletons. Roughly 1.5% of the sample rests with the top ten. The material sequenced was memory CD4+ T cells sorted from blood. The cell subset or site label, as the study defines it: CD45RA-negative fraction. The receptors stem from a man younger than 30 in good health.

The gene calls are TRBV19 and TRBJ2-5; 8 bases agree with TRBD1. J was trimmed by 6 bases and V by 5 bases; bases with no gene match: 8. This CDR3 contains 14 residues. Germline V lookup: CDR1 LNHDA, CDR2 SQIVND (reference sequence). The DNA of the CDR3 is TGTGCCAGTAGTTCTCAGGGGGCGGTGAAGACCCAGTACTTC. Residues: CASSSQGAVKTQYF.

The CDR3 nucleotides read TGTGCCAGCAGCTTCGCGCCCCCGGGCTACACCTTC. Translation gives CASSFAPPGYTF. The J gene is TRBJ1-2, the V gene TRBV5-4; no clear D. Trimming shortened V by 2 bases and J by 8 bases, and 10 bases separated the two germline ends. CDR1 and CDR2 (germline): SGHNT, YYREEE (reference sequence). This CDR3 comprises 12 residues.

This clone was detected a few times. The gene calls are TRBV4-1 and TRBJ1-5, with D tentatively TRBD1 (6 bases). The CDR3 runs to 15 residues. Germline CDR1 is MGHRA and CDR2 is YSYEKL. V gave up 4 bases and J gave up 0 bases, with 10 bases separating them. In DNA, the CDR3 is TGCGCCAGCAGCCCGATGACAGGTAGCAATCAGCCCCAGCATTTT. Its protein product is CASSPMTGSNQPQHF.

The V gene is TRBV2, the J gene TRBJ1-2; D possibly corresponds to TRBD1 (6 bases). The CDR3 consists of 13 residues. Between the trimmed V and J ends, which lost 7 bases and 2 bases, there was a span of 11 bases. CDR1 SNHLY and CDR2 FYNNEI come from the germline V gene. CDR3 nucleotides: TGTGCCAGCAACCGGGGGCTGAACTATGGCTACACCTTC. Protein product: CASNRGLNYGYTF.

The chain is built from TRBV19 and TRBJ1-6; D may be TRBD1 (5 bases). This CDR3 is 14 amino acids long. The V end was cut by 9 bases, the J end by 14 bases, with 23 bases between. From germline, CDR1 is LNHDA and CDR2 SQIVND (reference sequence). DNA of the CDR3: TGTGCCAGCTCCCCTGGGACGTTTGGACTCACCCTCCACTTT. The encoded protein is CASSPGTFGLTLHF.

The V call is TRBV5-1, the J call TRBJ2-1, with 14 bases that match TRBD2. The length of the CDR3 is 17 residues. J gave up 4 bases and V 4 bases, and 7 bases lay outside the gene matches. CDR1 and CDR2 from the germline V gene are SGHRS and YFSETQ. The CDR3 spells CASSTRLAGGRYNEQFF. The CDR3 DNA follows: TGCGCCAGCAGCACCCGACTAGCGGGAGGGCGTTACAATGAGCAGTTCTTC. Based on the CDR3 plus reference TRBV5-1 and TRBJ2-1, the full variable domain is KAGVTQTPRYLIKTRGQQVTLSCSPISGHRSVSWYQQTPGQGLQFLFEYFSETQRNKGNFPGRFSGRQFSNSRSEMNVSTLELGDSALYLCASSTRLAGGRYNEQFFGPGTRLTVL.

Concerning this clone: Other DNA sequences within the sample encode an identical CDR3. The chain has TRBV5-1 and TRBJ2-7; D is ambiguous. Germline loops: CDR1 SGHRS, CDR2 YFSETQ. Trimming took off 0 bases at V and 6 bases at J, with 7 bases between the two ends. CDR3 size: 12 residues. Here the CDR3 DNA reads TGCGCCAGCAGCTTGGGTGGGTCCGAGCAGTACTTC. Protein product: CASSLGGSEQYF.

J is TRBJ1-1 and V is TRBV29-1; weak D call: TRBD1 (5 bases). V lost 0 bases and J lost 0, with 8 bases in between. CDR3 length: 14 amino acids. CDR1 and CDR2 from the germline V gene are SQVTM and ANQGSEA. Here the CDR3 reads CSVEDGGMNTEAFF. The DNA of the CDR3 is TGCAGCGTTGAAGATGGGGGGATGAACACTGAAGCTTTCTTT.

The J gene is TRBJ2-1, the V gene TRBV30, with TRBD2 matching over 12 bases. The germline CDR1 and CDR2 sequences are GTSNPN and SVGIG (reference sequence). The V and J ends lost 5 bases and 6 bases, in that order; junction bases with no gene match: 14. This CDR3 has 17 residues. The CDR3 sequence: CAWGGGTSGSQGNEQFF. The CDR3 DNA reads TGTGCCTGGGGTGGGGGGACTAGCGGGTCTCAAGGCAATGAGCAGTTCTTC.

This chain connects TRBV5-1 to TRBJ1-2; D is possibly TRBD1 (6 bases). Trimming removed 2 bases at V and 3 bases at J, with 14 bases between. The CDR3 is 15 amino acids. Germline-derived CDR1 and CDR2 are SGHRS and YFSETQ. CDR3 amino acids: CASSFSGGGYYGYTF. DNA of the CDR3: TGCGCCAGCAGCTTTTCGGGGGGCGGCTACTATGGCTACACCTTC.

J is TRBJ1-2 and V is TRBV29-1; possible D gene TRBD1, 5 bases. Trimming pared 5 bases from V and 8 bases from J, leaving 12 bases between. The CDR3 is 11 residues long. From germline, CDR1 is SQVTM and CDR2 ANQGSEA. The CDR3 here is CSVWWGRGYTF. The CDR3 DNA is TGCAGCGTTTGGTGGGGCCGAGGCTACACCTTC.

The chain carries TRBV6-6 and TRBJ2-7, with D tentatively TRBD1 (6 bases). V was cut by 2 bases and J by 3 bases, with 8 bases left in between. The CDR3 is 13 residues long. Per germline, CDR1 MNHNY and CDR2 SVGAGI (reference sequence). This CDR3 reads CASSYNRVYEQYF. CDR3 nucleotides: TGTGCCAGCAGTTACAACAGGGTCTACGAGCAGTACTTC.

V usage is TRBV10-1 and J usage is TRBJ1-3; D gene uncertain. The V end lost 3 bases, the J end lost 4 bases, and 10 bases lay between the germline ends. Germline CDR1 and CDR2: WNHNN and SYGVQD (reference sequence). The CDR3 has 14 residues. CDR3 residues: CASSETASGNTIYF. CDR3 in DNA: TGCGCCAGCAGTGAAACAGCCTCGGGAAACACCATATATTTT.

The chain is built from TRBV30 and TRBJ2-7; TRBD2 agrees at 8 bases. Trimming removed 4 bases from V and 8 bases from J; junction bases left unmatched: 10. This CDR3 has 13 residues. CDR1 and CDR2 from the germline V gene are GTSNPN and SVGIG (reference sequence). The CDR3 region is CAWKGAGEPQQYF. The CDR3, as DNA: TGTGCCTGGAAGGGAGCGGGGGAACCACAGCAGTACTTC.

The chain has TRBV29-1 and TRBJ2-7; D remains unclear. Germline-derived CDR1 and CDR2 are SQVTM and ANQGSEA. The CDR3 runs to 13 residues. Trimming left V 4 bases short and J 2 bases short, with 12 bases between. The CDR3 region is CSVVNPPPYEQYF. The CDR3 DNA is TGCAGCGTTGTAAACCCTCCCCCCTACGAGCAGTACTTC.